The 22 T cell receptor beta chains presented below share a single source sample, sequenced in a study of cytomegalovirus exposure and HLA in healthy donors. The PCR used 60 Vbeta and 13 Jbeta primers. Sequencing used immunoSEQ multiplex PCR; TCRdb keeps in-frame clones, though not all of them. The data contain 220,000 or so clones, around four fifths of them singletons. The sequencing input was PBMCs. These receptors all come from a man aged 45-65 years in good health and CMV-seronegative.

J is TRBJ1-1 and V is TRBV6-1; D remains unclear. CDR1 and CDR2 (germline): MNHNS, SASEGT. CDR3 length: 14 amino acids. V lost 0 bases and J lost 5, with 10 bases in between. The CDR3 is CASSEAYEATEAFF. For the CDR3, the DNA is TGTGCCAGCAGTGAAGCATACGAAGCGACTGAAGCTTTCTTT.

The genes are TRBV10-3 and TRBJ2-7; possible D gene TRBD1, 6 bases. Trimming took off 5 bases at V and 7 bases at J, with 12 bases between the two ends. The CDR3 totals 12 residues. CDR1 and CDR2 from the germline V gene are ENHRY and SYGVKD. In nucleotides, the CDR3 is TGTGCCATCAGTAAACAGGGCCGGGAGCAGTACTTC. It yields the protein CAISKQGREQYF.

This chain joins TRBV27 and TRBJ2-2; maybe TRBD1 (5 bases). The CDR3 is made up of 16 amino acids. The germline gives CDR1 MNHEY, CDR2 SMNVEV (reference sequence). V lost 2 bases to trimming and J lost 0 bases, with 10 bases between them. CDR3 region: CASSLADKSNTGELFF. The CDR3 region has the DNA TGTGCCAGCAGTTTAGCGGACAAATCGAACACCGGGGAGCTGTTTTTT.

The rearrangement uses TRBV28 and TRBJ1-1, with D tentatively TRBD1 (6 bases). Deletions cut 6 bases from V and 8 bases from J, with 13 bases between. The length of the CDR3 is 12 residues. The germline CDR1 and CDR2 sequences are MDHEN and SYDVKM. DNA for the CDR3: TGTGCCAGCAGGAGGACAGTGGGAGAAGCTTTCTTT. The encoded protein is CASRRTVGEAFF.

This chain joins TRBV25-1 and TRBJ2-2, with D tentatively TRBD1 (5 bases). Looked up from germline, CDR1 is MGHDK and CDR2 is SYGVNS. Trimming removed 4 bases from V and 0 bases from J, with 9 bases in between. The CDR3 covers 15 residues. The CDR3, as DNA: TGTGCCAGCAGTGTCGTACAGGCGAACACCGGGGAGCTGTTTTTT. Translated: CASSVVQANTGELFF.

The chain employs TRBV9 and TRBJ2-3; 8 nucleotides match TRBD2. This CDR3 region has 15 residues. The V segment lost 3 bases and the J segment 0 bases; nucleotides outside the gene matches: 3. CDR1 is SGDLS, CDR2 YYNGEE, per germline. The CDR3 sequence: CASSAGGASTDTQYF. Written as DNA, the CDR3 is TGTGCCAGCAGCGCCGGGGGGGCCAGCACAGATACGCAGTATTTT.

DNA of the CDR3: TGTGCCAGCAGCTCACGACAGGGTCACACCGGGGAGCTGTTTTTT. Its translation is CASSSRQGHTGELFF. V and J are TRBV5-4 and TRBJ2-2; 7 nucleotides line up with TRBD1. Germline trimming cut 3 bases from V and 3 bases from J; bases unmatched to any gene: 5. Per germline, CDR1 SGHNT and CDR2 YYREEE (reference sequence). CDR3 length equals 15 residues.

In its sample, this clone was seen a few times. CDR3: CASTSREFEQYF. The CDR3 region has the DNA TGTGCCAGCACCTCGAGGGAGTTCGAGCAGTACTTC. V usage is TRBV28 and J usage is TRBJ2-7, with D possibly matching TRBD2 (5 bases). From germline, CDR1 is MDHEN and CDR2 SYDVKM. CDR3 size: 12 residues. Trimming took 7 bases from V and 6 from J, leaving 13 bases between them.

The chain combines TRBV11-2 with TRBJ2-7; 11 bases align to TRBD2. Germline V CDR1 and CDR2: SGHAT, FQNNGV. J was trimmed by 2 bases and V by 5 bases; bases with no gene match: 14. The CDR3 contains 18 residues. CDR3 sequence: CASSPRPTSGSVPYEQYF. The CDR3 DNA reads as TGTGCCAGCAGCCCGCGCCCCACTAGCGGGAGTGTCCCCTACGAGCAGTACTTC.

The rearrangement links TRBV9 to TRBJ2-3; 7 nucleotides agree with TRBD2. CDR1 and CDR2 (germline): SGDLS, YYNGEE. J was trimmed by 4 bases and V by 0 bases; bases with no gene match: 5. The CDR3 has 15 amino acids. CDR3 sequence (DNA): TGTGCCAGCAGCGTAGAGCGGGACGCGCCAGATACGCAGTATTTT. Translated, it gives CASSVERDAPDTQYF. Looking up the rest from reference TRBV9 and TRBJ2-3 gives the full variable domain: DSGVTQTPKHLITATGQRVTLRCSPRSGDLSVYWYQQSLDQGLQFLIQYYNGEERAKGNILERFSAQQFPDLHSELNLSSLELGDSALYFCASSVERDAPDTQYFGPGTRLTVL.

The CDR3, as DNA: TGTGCCAGCAGCCGGACAGGGGGAAACTATGGCTACACCTTC. It codes for CASSRTGGNYGYTF. This rearrangement joins TRBV7-9 to TRBJ1-2, with 10 bases aligning to TRBD1. Trimming removed 5 bases from V and 2 bases from J; junction bases left unmatched: 2. The CDR3 has 14 amino acids. Germline lookup yields CDR1 SEHNR and CDR2 FQNEAQ (reference sequence).

The rearrangement uses TRBV28 and TRBJ2-7; 7 bases fit TRBD2. CDR3 length: 14 amino acids. CDR1 and CDR2 (germline): MDHEN, SYDVKM. Trimming removed 5 bases from V and 6 bases from J; junction bases left unmatched: 10. Here the CDR3 DNA reads TGTGCCAGCAGTCACCGGGACTACTCCACCGAGCAGTACTTC. Its protein is CASSHRDYSTEQYF.

The rearrangement joins TRBV27 to TRBJ2-7; no definite D call. Trimming cost V 3 bases and J 7 bases, with 13 bases left between them. This CDR3 has 13 residues. Germline V CDR1 and CDR2: MNHEY, SMNVEV (reference sequence). The CDR3 region has the DNA TGTGCCAGCAGTTTTCTCGACTCGGAGGAGCAGTACTTC. It yields the protein CASSFLDSEEQYF.

In its sample, this clone was seen a few times. V and J are TRBV4-1 and TRBJ2-1, with D unclear. This CDR3 comprises 13 residues. V was trimmed by 0 bases and J by 4 bases, leaving 4 bases between them. Germline V gene lookup returns CDR1 MGHRA and CDR2 YSYEKL. The CDR3 DNA follows: TGCGCCAGCAGCCAAGAATCGTACAATGAGCAGTTCTTC. Protein sequence: CASSQESYNEQFF.

The rearrangement joins TRBV9 to TRBJ2-2; the D gene is possibly TRBD1 (5 bases). Between the trimmed V and J ends, which lost 0 bases and 5 bases, there was a span of 5 bases. The CDR3 is 13 residues long. Germline CDR1 and CDR2: SGDLS and YYNGEE. For the CDR3, the DNA is TGTGCCAGCAGCGTAGGGACAACCGGGGAGCTGTTTTTT. Translation gives CASSVGTTGELFF.

V is TRBV6-1 and J is TRBJ2-1, with TRBD2 matching 9 bases. The CDR3 is 15 amino acids. Trimming took 6 bases from V and 3 from J; bases not matched to a gene: 6. Germline CDR1 reads MNHNS; CDR2 reads SASEGT. The CDR3 is CASRVTSGNYNEQFF. CDR3 DNA sequence: TGTGCCAGCAGGGTGACTAGCGGAAACTACAATGAGCAGTTCTTC.

Points on this clone: The identical CDR3 is also encoded by other nucleotide sequences in the sample. V usage is TRBV4-1 and J usage is TRBJ2-1, with D possibly TRBD2 on 6 matching bases. V was trimmed by 3 bases and J by 4 bases, leaving 13 bases between them. Looked up from germline, CDR1 is MGHRA and CDR2 is YSYEKL. This CDR3 region has 15 residues. The chain's CDR3 is CASSHIRDSYNEQFF. The CDR3 region has the DNA TGCGCCAGCAGCCACATTCGGGACTCATACAATGAGCAGTTCTTC.

As DNA, the CDR3 is TGTGCCAGCAGCCTTAAGTTGGGACAGGGAGACACCGGGGAGCTGTTTTTT. Protein product: CASSLKLGQGDTGELFF. V usage is TRBV7-9 and J usage is TRBJ2-2, with 9 bases aligning to TRBD1. The germline CDR1 and CDR2 sequences are SEHNR and FQNEAQ (reference sequence). CDR3 length: 17 residues. J lost 3 bases, V lost 5 bases, and 10 bases had no gene match.

The genes are TRBV7-2 and TRBJ2-1; weak D call: TRBD2 (5 bases). Looked up from germline, CDR1 is SGHTA and CDR2 is FQGNSA. Trimming stripped 4 bases from V and 2 bases from J, with 9 bases between. The CDR3 runs 14 residues. As DNA, the CDR3 is TGTGCCAGCAGCTGGGAGCCCGCCTACAATGAGCAGTTCTTC. It codes for CASSWEPAYNEQFF.

The rearrangement uses TRBV7-7 and TRBJ1-6; D is unresolved. Per germline, CDR1 SSHAT and CDR2 FNYEAQ (reference sequence). CDR3 length: 15 amino acids. Trimming shortened V by 2 bases and J by 6 bases, and 11 bases separated the two germline ends. CDR3 nucleotide sequence: TGTGCCAGCAGCTTAACGTCGGGTGGTAATTCACCCCTCCACTTT. It encodes CASSLTSGGNSPLHF.

This clone showed up just a few times. CDR3 loop: CASSYDSSYPSGANVLTF. For the CDR3, the DNA is TGTGCCAGCAGTTACGACAGTTCTTATCCCTCTGGGGCCAACGTCCTGACTTTC. The gene calls are TRBV7-9 and TRBJ2-6; TRBD1 might be the D (5 bases). V lost 6 bases, J lost 0 bases, and 18 bases lay in between. Germline CDR1 is SEHNR and CDR2 is FQNEAQ (reference sequence). This CDR3 spans 18 amino acids. The whole variable domain, remainder taken from reference TRBV7-9 and TRBJ2-6, is DTGVSQNPRHKITKRGQNVTFRCDPISEHNRLYWYRQTLGQGPEFLTYFQNEAQLEKSRLLSDRFSAERPKGSFSTLEIQRTEQGDSAMYLCASSYDSSYPSGANVLTFGAGSRLTVL.

The chain is built from TRBV6-5 and TRBJ2-3; TRBD2 aligns across 8 bases. V gave up 1 base and J gave up 2 bases; unmatched junction bases: 5. Germline V gene sequence: CDR1 MNHEY, CDR2 SVGAGI. The CDR3 loop spans 16 amino acids. CDR3 sequence: CASSYFSGGPTDTQYF. Written as DNA, the CDR3 is TGTGCCAGCAGTTACTTCAGCGGGGGTCCCACAGATACGCAGTATTTT.